A selection of T cell receptor beta chains follows, all from one sample in a study of blood T cell repertoires in COVID-19. TCRdb's copy holds only in-frame clones and misses some; the assay was immunoSEQ multiplex PCR. The sample has roughly 100,000 clones, 84% seen once. Sequences were obtained from peripheral blood. Receptors originate from a man aged 70 or older with active or convalescent COVID-19. Each CDR3 is given with its conserved first and last residue.

J gene | V gene | CDR3 protein
TRBJ1-2 | TRBV27 | CASRGLGTGDYGYTF
TRBJ2-5 | TRBV5-1 | CASSLEGGRETQYF
TRBJ1-6 | TRBV6-6 | CASSSLGGNSPLHF
TRBJ1-2 | TRBV6-5 | CASSTRDRGDYGYTF
TRBJ1-5 | TRBV2 | CASSEGQGARQPQHF
TRBJ2-3 | TRBV2 | CASSEGSSGGLTDTQYF
TRBJ2-2 | TRBV6-5 | CASIRGASGELFF
TRBJ1-2 | TRBV28 | CASSQQGPAGYTF
TRBJ2-1 | TRBV30 | CAWNMGQGAYNEQFF
TRBJ1-6 | TRBV6-5 | CASTYGANSPLHF
TRBJ2-1 | TRBV6-2/TRBV6-3 | CASSYLRGGLYNEQFF
TRBJ1-2 | TRBV5-1 | CASSLRTGGANGYTF
TRBJ2-7 | TRBV3-1/TRBV3-2 | CASSQDTRVSYNTEQYF
TRBJ1-4 | TRBV19 | CASSSTGSTNEKLFF
TRBJ2-3 | TRBV4-1 | CASSQVAPGAGGTDTQYF
TRBJ2-2 | TRBV30 | CACLNPGNTGELFF
TRBJ1-6 | TRBV19 | CASSTTGGAIPPLHF
TRBJ2-1 | TRBV10-3 | CAISEHALLLAGGSSYNEQFF
TRBJ2-7 | TRBV27 | CASSPHPTYYEQYF
TRBJ2-3 | TRBV5-1 | CASSSRDSGTDTQYF
TRBJ2-3 | TRBV12-3/TRBV12-4 | CASLEGDTQYF
TRBJ1-5 | TRBV7-2 | CASSLSGGKVGNQPQHF
TRBJ2-4 | TRBV18 | CASSPIGQNAAQYF
TRBJ2-5 | TRBV3-1/TRBV3-2 | CASRGGGYYQETQYF
TRBJ2-3 | TRBV24-1 | CATSDISRDTQYF
TRBJ2-1 | TRBV27 | CASNTLGQGGHEQFF
TRBJ2-5 | TRBV3-1/TRBV3-2 | CASSLSGGKETQYF
TRBJ2-3 | TRBV11-2 | CASSVELARMPDTQYF
TRBJ2-2 | TRBV28 | CASSLSAFGTPNTGELFF